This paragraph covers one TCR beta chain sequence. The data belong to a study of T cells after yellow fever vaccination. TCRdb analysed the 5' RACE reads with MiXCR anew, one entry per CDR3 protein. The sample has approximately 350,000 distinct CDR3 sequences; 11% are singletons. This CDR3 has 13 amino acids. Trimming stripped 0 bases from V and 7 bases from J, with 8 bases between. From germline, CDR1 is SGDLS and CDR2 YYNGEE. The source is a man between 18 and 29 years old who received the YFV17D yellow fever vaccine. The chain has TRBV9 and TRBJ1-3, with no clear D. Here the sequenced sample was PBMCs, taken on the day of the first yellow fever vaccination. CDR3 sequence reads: CASSVAPWNTIYF. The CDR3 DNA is TGTGCCAGCAGCGTAGCACCGTGGAACACCATATATTTT. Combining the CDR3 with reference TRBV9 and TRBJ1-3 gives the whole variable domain DSGVTQTPKHLITATGQRVTLRCSPRSGDLSVYWYQQSLDQGLQFLIQYYNGEERAKGNILERFSAQQFPDLHSELNLSSLELGDSALYFCASSVAPWNTIYFGEGSWLTVV.